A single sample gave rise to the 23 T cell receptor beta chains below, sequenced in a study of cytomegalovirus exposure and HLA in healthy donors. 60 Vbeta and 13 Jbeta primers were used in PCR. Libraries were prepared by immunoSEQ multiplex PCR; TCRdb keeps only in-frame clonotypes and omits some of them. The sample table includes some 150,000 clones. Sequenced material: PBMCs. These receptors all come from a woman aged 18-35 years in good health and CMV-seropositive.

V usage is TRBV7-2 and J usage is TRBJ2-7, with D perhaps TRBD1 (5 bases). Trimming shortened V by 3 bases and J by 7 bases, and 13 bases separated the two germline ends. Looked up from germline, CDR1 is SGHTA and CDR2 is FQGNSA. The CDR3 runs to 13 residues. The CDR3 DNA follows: TGTGCCAGCAGCTTCGACAGACCCGTGGAGCAGTACTTC. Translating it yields CASSFDRPVEQYF.

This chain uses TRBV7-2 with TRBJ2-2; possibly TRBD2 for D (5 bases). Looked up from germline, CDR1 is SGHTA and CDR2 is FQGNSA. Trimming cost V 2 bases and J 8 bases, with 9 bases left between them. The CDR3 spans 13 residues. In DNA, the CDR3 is TGTGCCAGCAGCTTACGGGGTCCGGGGGAGCTGTTTTTT. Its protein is CASSLRGPGELFF.

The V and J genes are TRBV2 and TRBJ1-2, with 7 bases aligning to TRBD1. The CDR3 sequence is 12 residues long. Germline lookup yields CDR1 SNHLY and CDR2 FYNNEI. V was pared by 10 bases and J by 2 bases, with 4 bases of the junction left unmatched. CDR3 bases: TGTGCCACCAGGGACAGAAACTATGGCTACACCTTC. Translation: CATRDRNYGYTF.

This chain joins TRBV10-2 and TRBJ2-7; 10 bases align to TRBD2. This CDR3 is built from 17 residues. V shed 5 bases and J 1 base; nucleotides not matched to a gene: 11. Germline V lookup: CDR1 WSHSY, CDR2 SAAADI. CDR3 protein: CASSKIPGLATSYEQYF. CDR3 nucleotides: TGCGCCAGCAGTAAAATCCCGGGACTAGCGACATCCTACGAGCAGTACTTC.

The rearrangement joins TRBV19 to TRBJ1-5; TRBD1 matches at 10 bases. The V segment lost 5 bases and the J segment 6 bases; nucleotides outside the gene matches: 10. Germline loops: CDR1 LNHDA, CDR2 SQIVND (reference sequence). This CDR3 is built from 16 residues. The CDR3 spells CASSPLDRGLGQPQHF. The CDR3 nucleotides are TGTGCCAGTAGTCCACTAGACAGGGGGCTAGGTCAGCCCCAGCATTTT.

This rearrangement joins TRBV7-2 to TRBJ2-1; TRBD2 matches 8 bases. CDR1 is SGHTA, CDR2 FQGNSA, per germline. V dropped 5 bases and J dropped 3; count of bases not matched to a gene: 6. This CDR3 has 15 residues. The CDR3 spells CASSHDSGNYNEQFF. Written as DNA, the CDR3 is TGTGCCAGCAGCCACGATAGCGGGAACTACAATGAGCAGTTCTTC. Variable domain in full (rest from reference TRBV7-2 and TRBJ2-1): GAGVSQSPSNKVTEKGKDVELRCDPISGHTALYWYRQSLGQGLEFLIYFQGNSAPDKSGLPSDRFSAERTGGSVSTLTIQRTQQEDSAVYLCASSHDSGNYNEQFFGPGTRLTVL.

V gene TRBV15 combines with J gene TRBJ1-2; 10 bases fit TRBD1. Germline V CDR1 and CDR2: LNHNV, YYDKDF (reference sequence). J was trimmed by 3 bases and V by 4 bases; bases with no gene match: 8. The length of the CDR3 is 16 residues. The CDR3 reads CATSTAGDRGHYGYTF. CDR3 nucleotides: TGTGCCACCAGCACAGCGGGGGACAGGGGCCACTATGGCTACACCTTC.

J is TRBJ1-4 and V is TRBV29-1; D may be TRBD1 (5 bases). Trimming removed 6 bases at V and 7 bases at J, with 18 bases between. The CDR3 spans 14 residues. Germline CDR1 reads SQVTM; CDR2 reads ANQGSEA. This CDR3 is CSVRGLGGREKLFF. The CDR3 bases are TGCAGCGTCCGCGGTCTGGGGGGACGTGAAAAACTGTTTTTT.

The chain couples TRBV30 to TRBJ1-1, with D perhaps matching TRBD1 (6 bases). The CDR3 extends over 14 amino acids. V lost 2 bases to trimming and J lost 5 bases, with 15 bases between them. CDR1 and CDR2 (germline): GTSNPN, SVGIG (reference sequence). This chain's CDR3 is CAWSITRGVTEAFF. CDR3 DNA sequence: TGTGCCTGGAGTATTACCAGGGGAGTTACTGAAGCTTTCTTT.

The CDR3 region has the DNA TGTGCCAGCAGTTTTTACCCACCCGGGACAGGGGGTCCTGAAGCTTTCTTT. Translated: CASSFYPPGTGGPEAFF. V and J are TRBV5-5 and TRBJ1-1; 11 bases are a match to TRBD1. Trimming took 5 bases from V and 6 from J; bases not matched to a gene: 15. In germline, CDR1 is SGHKS, CDR2 YYEKEE (reference sequence). The CDR3 has 17 amino acids. Full variable domain (missing parts from reference TRBV5-5 and TRBJ1-1): DAGVTQSPTHLIKTRGQQVTLRCSPISGHKSVSWYQQVLGQGPQFIFQYYEKEERGRGNFPDRFSARQFPNYSSELNVNALLLGDSALYLCASSFYPPGTGGPEAFFGQGTRLTVV.

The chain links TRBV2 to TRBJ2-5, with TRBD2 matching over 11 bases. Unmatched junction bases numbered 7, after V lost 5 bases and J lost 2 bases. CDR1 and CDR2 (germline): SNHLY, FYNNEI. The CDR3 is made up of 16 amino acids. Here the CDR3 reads CASSHRRLAGQETQYF. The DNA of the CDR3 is TGTGCCAGCAGTCACAGGCGACTAGCGGGACAAGAGACCCAGTACTTC.

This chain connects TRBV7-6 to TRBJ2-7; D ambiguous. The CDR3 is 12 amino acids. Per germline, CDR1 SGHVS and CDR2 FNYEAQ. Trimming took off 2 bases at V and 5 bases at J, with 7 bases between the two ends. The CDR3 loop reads CASSLWRDEQYF. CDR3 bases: TGTGCCAGCAGCTTATGGAGAGACGAGCAGTACTTC.

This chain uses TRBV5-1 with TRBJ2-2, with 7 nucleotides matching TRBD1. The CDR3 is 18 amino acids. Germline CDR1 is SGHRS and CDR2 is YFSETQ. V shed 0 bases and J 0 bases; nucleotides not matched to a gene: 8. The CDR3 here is CASSLDTGTAANTGELFF. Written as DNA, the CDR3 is TGCGCCAGCAGCTTGGATACCGGGACAGCCGCGAACACCGGGGAGCTGTTTTTT.

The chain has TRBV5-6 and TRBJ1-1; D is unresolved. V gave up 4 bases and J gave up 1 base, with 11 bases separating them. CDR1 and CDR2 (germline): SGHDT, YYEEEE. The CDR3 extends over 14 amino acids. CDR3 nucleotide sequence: TGTGCCAGCAGCCCGAAACAACAGAACACTGAAGCTTTCTTT. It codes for CASSPKQQNTEAFF.

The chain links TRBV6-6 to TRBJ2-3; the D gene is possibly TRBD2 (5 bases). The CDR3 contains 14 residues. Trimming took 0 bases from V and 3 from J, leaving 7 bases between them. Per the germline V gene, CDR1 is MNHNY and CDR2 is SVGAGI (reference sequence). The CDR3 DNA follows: TGTGCCAGCAGTTACTCTAGCGAGACAGATACGCAGTATTTT. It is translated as CASSYSSETDTQYF.

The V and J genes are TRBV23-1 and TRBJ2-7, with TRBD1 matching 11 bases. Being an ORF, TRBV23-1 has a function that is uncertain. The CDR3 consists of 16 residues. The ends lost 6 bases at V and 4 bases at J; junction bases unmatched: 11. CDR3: CASRTLGTGGYYEQYF. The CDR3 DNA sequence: TGCGCCAGCAGAACCCTCGGGACAGGGGGTTATTACGAGCAGTACTTC.

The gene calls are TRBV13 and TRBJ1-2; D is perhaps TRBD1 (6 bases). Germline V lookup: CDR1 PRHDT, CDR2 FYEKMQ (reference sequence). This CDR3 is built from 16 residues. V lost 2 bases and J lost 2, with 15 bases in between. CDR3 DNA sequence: TGTGCCAGCAGCTTAAATCCGACAGGAAGGAACTATGGCTACACCTTC. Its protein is CASSLNPTGRNYGYTF. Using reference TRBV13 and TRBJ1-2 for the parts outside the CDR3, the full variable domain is AAGVIQSPRHLIKEKRETATLKCYPIPRHDTVYWYQQGPGQDPQFLISFYEKMQSDKGSIPDRFSAQQFSDYHSELNMSSLELGDSALYFCASSLNPTGRNYGYTFGSGTRLTVV.

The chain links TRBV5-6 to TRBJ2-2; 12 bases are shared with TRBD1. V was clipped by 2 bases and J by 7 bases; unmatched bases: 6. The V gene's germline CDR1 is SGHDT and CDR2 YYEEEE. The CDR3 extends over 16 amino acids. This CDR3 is CASSLGDRGRNGELFF. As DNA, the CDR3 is TGTGCCAGCAGCTTAGGGGACAGGGGGCGTAACGGGGAGCTGTTTTTT.

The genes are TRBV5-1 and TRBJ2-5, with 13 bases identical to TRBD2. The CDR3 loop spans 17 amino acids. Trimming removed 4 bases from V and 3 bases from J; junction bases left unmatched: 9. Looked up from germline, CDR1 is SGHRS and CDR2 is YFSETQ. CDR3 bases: TGCGCCAGCAGCCTAGGACTAGCGGGAGTGGGCGAAGAGACCCAGTACTTC. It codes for CASSLGLAGVGEETQYF.

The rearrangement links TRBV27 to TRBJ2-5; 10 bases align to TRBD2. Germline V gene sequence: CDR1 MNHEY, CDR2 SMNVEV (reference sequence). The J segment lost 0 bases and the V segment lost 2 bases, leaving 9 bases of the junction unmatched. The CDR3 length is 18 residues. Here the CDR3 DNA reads TGTGCCAGCAGTTTAGTCACTAGCGGGGCTTCGTACCAAGAGACCCAGTACTTC. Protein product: CASSLVTSGASYQETQYF.

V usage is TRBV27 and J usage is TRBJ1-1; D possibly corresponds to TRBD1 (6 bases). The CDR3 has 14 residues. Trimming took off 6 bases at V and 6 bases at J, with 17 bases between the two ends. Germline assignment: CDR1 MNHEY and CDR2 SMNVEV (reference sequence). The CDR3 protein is CASRPQGFRAEAFF. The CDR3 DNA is TGTGCCAGCAGACCACAGGGTTTTAGGGCTGAAGCTTTCTTT.

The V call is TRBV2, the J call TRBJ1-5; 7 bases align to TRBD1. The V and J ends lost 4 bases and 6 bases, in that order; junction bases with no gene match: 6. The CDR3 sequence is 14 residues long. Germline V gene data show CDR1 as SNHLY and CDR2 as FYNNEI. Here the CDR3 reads CASSGQGGFQPQHF. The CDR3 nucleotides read TGTGCCAGCAGTGGACAGGGAGGTTTTCAGCCCCAGCATTTT.

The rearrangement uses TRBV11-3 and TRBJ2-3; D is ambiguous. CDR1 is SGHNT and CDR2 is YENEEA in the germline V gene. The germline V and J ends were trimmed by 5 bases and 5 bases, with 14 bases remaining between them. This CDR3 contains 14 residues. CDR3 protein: CASSPPSVEDTQYF. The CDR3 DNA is TGTGCCAGCAGCCCCCCTAGTGTAGAAGATACGCAGTATTTT.